Below, 30 T cell receptor beta chains from the same sample are listed, as sequenced in a study of blood T cells in healthy people across ages. Alongside a J-beta primer mix, a sample-barcoded 5' primer served in a second PCR lasting roughly 6 to 11 cycles. TCRdb reanalysed the 5' RACE reads using MiXCR and keeps one entry per CDR3 protein. The sample carries roughly 1.7 million distinct CDR3 sequences, approximately 32% recorded once. The sequenced sample consisted of blood. The receptors here all came from a woman aged 30 to 39 in good health.

V is TRBV6-5 and J is TRBJ2-7; D is possibly TRBD2 (6 bases). There are 14 residues in the CDR3. V was clipped by 8 bases and J by 7 bases, with 21 bases between them. Germline-derived CDR1 and CDR2 are MNHEY and SVGAGI. The CDR3 DNA reads TGTGCCAGCTCCCCCGGGGGAGTTGGAGGTGAGCAGTACTTC. As protein: CASSPGGVGGEQYF.

The chain joins TRBV6-1 to TRBJ2-7; weak D call: TRBD2 (6 bases). Trimming removed 2 bases at V and 2 bases at J, with 13 bases between. Per germline, CDR1 MNHNS and CDR2 SASEGT. This CDR3 spans 15 amino acids. CDR3 loop: CASSEMQRATYEQYF. CDR3 nucleotide sequence: TGTGCCAGCAGTGAAATGCAGCGGGCGACCTACGAGCAGTACTTC.

This clonotype was recorded a few times. The V call is TRBV28, the J call TRBJ2-7; 9 bases line up with TRBD2. CDR3 size: 14 residues. Germline loops: CDR1 MDHEN, CDR2 SYDVKM. The V segment lost 2 bases and the J segment 3 bases; nucleotides outside the gene matches: 2. The CDR3 spells CASSLLAGYYEQYF. CDR3 sequence (DNA): TGTGCCAGCAGTTTACTAGCGGGATACTACGAGCAGTACTTC.

With regard to this clonotype: Because the CDR3 is missing its conserved closing phenylalanine or tryptophan, this is likely a read error. The rearrangement uses TRBV5-1 and TRBJ1-1, with a tentative D call TRBD1 (6 bases). Germline values: CDR1 SGHRS, CDR2 YFSETQ. This CDR3 has 14 residues. Trimming cost V 0 bases and J 5 bases, with 11 bases left between them. The CDR3 region has the DNA TGCGCCAGCAGCTTGGGCCAGGGGAGGACTGAAGCTTTCCTT. Translating gives CASSLGQGRTEAFL.

The rearrangement uses TRBV6-1 and TRBJ2-3, with TRBD2 as a possible D gene (6 bases). V lost 7 bases and J 2 bases, leaving 19 bases between the germline ends. Germline assignment: CDR1 MNHNS and CDR2 SASEGT. The CDR3 has 16 residues. CDR3 coding DNA: TGTGCCAGCACTCTACAGGTGGCGGGGTACACAGATACGCAGTATTTT. This codes for CASTLQVAGYTDTQYF.

The chain combines TRBV6-6 with TRBJ1-2; D possibly corresponds to TRBD1 (6 bases). V lost 2 bases to trimming and J lost 3 bases, with 13 bases between them. CDR1 and CDR2 from the germline V gene are MNHNY and SVGAGI (reference sequence). This CDR3 spans 15 amino acids. The CDR3 nucleotides read TGTGCCAGCAGTTACATCAGGGGCACAGACTATGGCTACACCTTC. It codes for CASSYIRGTDYGYTF.

This clonotype has only a few counts. The J gene is TRBJ1-2, the V gene TRBV12-3 or TRBV12-4; 7 nucleotides align to TRBD1. CDR3 length: 12 amino acids. The V and J ends lost 5 bases and 9 bases, in that order; junction bases with no gene match: 6. For the CDR3, the DNA is TGTGCCAGCAGTACGGGACAGAAGAGCTACACCTTC. Amino acid sequence: CASSTGQKSYTF.

The CDR3 reads CASSQAQDLSYEQYF. CDR3 DNA sequence: TGTGCCAGCAGCCAAGCTCAGGACCTATCCTACGAGCAGTACTTC. The chain employs TRBV4-2 and TRBJ2-7; D is ambiguous. There are 15 residues in the CDR3. Germline assignment: CDR1 LGHNA and CDR2 YNFKEQ. The V and J ends lost 1 base and 1 base respectively, with 11 bases between them.

This clonotype was observed a handful of times. The chain links TRBV9 to TRBJ2-7, with 9 positions matching TRBD1. The V gene end was trimmed by 4 bases and the J gene end by 5 bases; junction bases not matched to a gene: 4. Germline CDR1 reads SGDLS; CDR2 reads YYNGEE. This CDR3 is built from 13 residues. Here the CDR3 reads CASSTRQGDEQYF. In DNA, the CDR3 is TGTGCCAGCAGCACCCGACAGGGGGACGAGCAGTACTTC.

The chain has TRBV30 and TRBJ2-7; 8 nucleotides match TRBD2. With the DNA end fitting TRBJ2-5 better, the J assignment may be wrong. The germline gives CDR1 GTSNPN, CDR2 SVGIG (reference sequence). The CDR3 is 15 amino acids. The CDR3 sequence is CAGAPSLGRVETQYF. The CDR3 coding sequence is TGTGCCGGGGCGCCGAGCCTCGGGAGGGTCGAGACCCAGTACTTC.

The V gene is TRBV7-3, the J gene TRBJ2-1, with TRBD2 matching 7 bases. This CDR3 is 15 amino acids long. V gave up 5 bases and J gave up 8 bases; unmatched junction bases: 12. Germline CDR1 and CDR2: SGHTA and FQGTGA. The CDR3 DNA reads TGTGCCAGCAGCCCAGTGGGGGGGAGGAGGGATGAGCAGTTCTTC. Amino acid sequence: CASSPVGGRRDEQFF.

In the case of this clonotype: A much larger clone lies a single base off, so this may be a read error. The rearrangement uses TRBV6-6 and TRBJ1-1; D call uncertain. CDR3 length: 14 amino acids. Germline-derived CDR1 and CDR2 are MNHNY and SVGAGI (reference sequence). DNA of the CDR3: TGTGCCGGCAGTCCCCAGGTTAGGAACACTGAAGCTTTCTTT. It translates to CAGSPQVRNTEAFF.

Ten or more counts support this clonotype. The gene calls are TRBV20-1 and TRBJ2-5; 7 bases are a match to TRBD1. The J call is uncertain, as TRBJ2-7 better fits the DNA end. The CDR3 has 13 residues. Germline assignment: CDR1 DFQATT and CDR2 SNEGSKA (reference sequence). The CDR3 spells CSADRQGRNEQYF. The CDR3 region has the DNA TGCAGTGCTGACCGACAGGGAAGGAACGAGCAGTACTTC.

This clonotype was detected many times. The chain links TRBV7-2 to TRBJ2-7, with TRBD2 matching 8 bases. The V gene's germline CDR1 is SGHTA and CDR2 FQGNSA. V was pared by 2 bases and J by 6 bases, with 6 bases of the junction left unmatched. The CDR3 is 14 residues long. In DNA form, the CDR3 reads TGTGCCAGCAGCTTAATCCTAGCGGGTGTCGAGCAGTACTTC. It yields the protein CASSLILAGVEQYF.

The V gene is TRBV11-2, the J gene TRBJ2-1; TRBD2 matches at 12 bases. Germline-derived CDR1 and CDR2 are SGHAT and FQNNGV. Trimming cost V 7 bases and J 6 bases; bases outside gene matches: 4. This CDR3 spans 14 amino acids. CDR3 nucleotide sequence: TGTGCCAGCACGATACTAGCGGGGGGCAATGAGCAGTTCTTC. Its translation: CASTILAGGNEQFF.

This clonotype was seen once. In nucleotides, the CDR3 is TGTGCCAGCAGCTTAGTGGCCGACAGCCTACCACAAGAGACCCTGTACTTC. This gives the protein CASSLVADSLPQETLYF. V is TRBV7-8 and J is TRBJ2-7, with D possibly matching TRBD1 (5 bases). The germline V and J ends were trimmed by 1 base and 12 bases, with 28 bases remaining between them. The germline V gene encodes CDR1 SGHVS and CDR2 FQNEAQ. The CDR3 runs 17 residues.

This chain connects TRBV7-9 to TRBJ1-5; D is unclear. V dropped 4 bases and J dropped 4 bases, with 11 bases sitting between them. Looked up from germline, CDR1 is SEHNR and CDR2 is FQNEAQ (reference sequence). The CDR3 sequence is 14 residues long. The CDR3 loop reads CASSSETGNQPQHF. CDR3 in DNA: TGTGCCAGCAGCTCAGAAACCGGAAATCAGCCCCAGCATTTT.

The chain is built from TRBV6-2 or TRBV6-3 and TRBJ2-3, with TRBD1 identical over 10 bases. The V gene end was trimmed by 5 bases and the J gene end by 2 bases; junction bases not matched to a gene: 4. Germline CDR1 is MNHEY and CDR2 is SVGEGT. The CDR3 has 15 amino acids. The CDR3 loop is CASSAGTGDTDTQYF. The CDR3 DNA follows: TGTGCCAGCAGTGCCGGGACAGGGGACACAGATACGCAGTATTTT.

The chain links TRBV7-9 to TRBJ2-4; perhaps TRBD1 as D (5 bases). This CDR3 has 14 residues. The V end lost 3 bases, the J end lost 7 bases, and 13 bases lay between the germline ends. Germline CDR1 SEHNR, CDR2 FQNEAQ (reference sequence). The chain's CDR3 is CASSLGQGSNIQYF. CDR3 DNA: TGTGCCAGCAGCTTGGGTCAGGGATCCAACATTCAGTACTTC.

Many counts were recorded for this clonotype. V is TRBV7-9 and J is TRBJ2-1; 7 bases agree with TRBD1. CDR3 size: 15 residues. Trimming cost V 5 bases and J 2 bases; bases outside gene matches: 6. Germline lookup yields CDR1 SEHNR and CDR2 FQNEAQ (reference sequence). The chain's CDR3 is CASSRTGDPYNEQFF. As DNA, the CDR3 is TGTGCCAGCAGCCGTACAGGGGACCCCTACAATGAGCAGTTCTTC.

At least ten counts were recorded for this clonotype. The chain couples TRBV7-3 to TRBJ2-7; D is possibly TRBD1 or TRBD2 (5 bases each). The CDR3 spans 14 residues. The ends were cut back, 6 bases at V and 1 base at J, with 13 bases in the middle. Per germline, CDR1 SGHTA and CDR2 FQGTGA. CDR3 in amino acids: CASRPGTSSYEQYF. In DNA form, the CDR3 reads TGTGCCAGCAGGCCCGGGACCAGTTCCTACGAGCAGTACTTC.

A note on this clonotype: With a much larger clone just one base away, this may be a read error. This sequence joins TRBV13 and TRBJ2-5; D remains unclear. The ends were cut back, 5 bases at V and 11 bases at J, with 12 bases in the middle. Per the germline V gene, CDR1 is PRHDT and CDR2 is FYEKMQ (reference sequence). The CDR3 runs to 11 residues. The CDR3 region has the DNA TGTGCCAGCAGCGATCCGGGTGGGCAGTACTTC. Its protein product is CASSDPGGQYF.

The chain combines TRBV7-8 with TRBJ2-7, with TRBD2 as a possible D gene (5 bases). V gave up 2 bases and J gave up 10 bases, with 24 bases separating them. This CDR3 comprises 16 residues. Germline assignment: CDR1 SGHVS and CDR2 FQNEAQ. This chain's CDR3 is CASSLLRTEALRGQYF. The CDR3 region has the DNA TGTGCCAGCAGCTTATTGAGGACGGAGGCCCTACGAGGACAGTACTTC.

As concerns this clonotype: The junction does not match germline at one end; this may be a read error. This sequence joins TRBV10-3 and TRBJ1-2, with D uncertain. The CDR3 is 12 residues long. The germline CDR1 and CDR2 sequences are ENHRY and SYGVKD. CDR3 sequence (DNA): TGTGCCAGCAGTGCCCCAGTGCAGGGCTACACCTTC. This gives the protein CASSAPVQGYTF.

The rearrangement links TRBV5-1 to TRBJ1-1; D not certain. Germline CDR1 and CDR2: SGHRS and YFSETQ. This CDR3 comprises 12 residues. Trimming cost V 1 base and J 9 bases, with 10 bases left between them. CDR3 sequence (DNA): TGCGCCAGCAGCTTGCCCGATGGACAAGCTTTCTTT. This sequence encodes CASSLPDGQAFF.

The sample holds a few counts of this clonotype. V is TRBV12-3 or TRBV12-4 and J is TRBJ2-5, with TRBD1 matching 10 bases. Near its end, the DNA agrees better with TRBJ2-7, so the J call may be wrong. The CDR3 is made up of 14 amino acids. The CDR3 sequence is CASSSDRGRDEQYF. The CDR3 DNA is TGTGCCAGCAGCTCTGACAGGGGGCGCGACGAGCAGTACTTC.

The chain couples TRBV10-3 to TRBJ2-1, with 15 bases lining up with TRBD2. The CDR3 has 14 amino acids. Per the germline V gene, CDR1 is ENHRY and CDR2 is SYGVKD. Germline trimming cut 2 bases from V and 10 bases from J; bases unmatched to any gene: 0. CDR3 region: CAISEGTSGREQFF. CDR3 nucleotides: TGTGCCATCAGTGAGGGGACTAGCGGGAGGGAGCAGTTCTTC.

Many counts were recorded for this clonotype. The chain links TRBV25-1 to TRBJ2-2, with a weak D call TRBD2 (6 bases). V lost 5 bases to trimming and J lost 7 bases, with 17 bases between them. The CDR3 sequence is 15 residues long. The germline V gene has CDR1 MGHDK and CDR2 SYGVNS. The CDR3: CASSHIGWRVGELFF. DNA for the CDR3: TGTGCCAGCAGTCATATAGGTTGGAGGGTCGGGGAGCTGTTTTTT.

This sequence joins TRBV28 and TRBJ1-2; perhaps TRBD1 as D (5 bases). Trimming cost V 2 bases and J 5 bases, with 21 bases left between them. This CDR3 has 17 amino acids. CDR1 and CDR2 (germline): MDHEN, SYDVKM. For the CDR3, the DNA is TGTGCCAGCAGTTTAAGGTACGGGGCAGGAGACCATTATGGCTACACCTTC. Its protein product is CASSLRYGAGDHYGYTF.

This clonotype was detected a few times. This chain uses TRBV20-1 with TRBJ2-3; tentatively, D is TRBD2 (5 bases). Germline CDR1 is DFQATT and CDR2 is SNEGSKA (reference sequence). This CDR3 comprises 14 residues. Trimming cost V 3 bases and J 2 bases, with 12 bases left between them. The CDR3 loop reads CSASHETTTDTQYF. The CDR3 DNA is TGCAGTGCTAGCCACGAGACTACCACAGATACGCAGTATTTT.